These 30 T cell receptor beta chains share one sample of origin, sequenced in a study of shared clonotypes between healthy human individuals. Using immunoSEQ multiplex PCR, the repertoire was profiled, and TCRdb retains in-frame clones only, with some absent. In the table there are roughly 2.5 million clones, approximately 90% of which are singletons. Sequences were obtained from naive CD4+ T cells sorted from blood. Subset described: CD45RA+ positively selected. Receptor source: a man between 18 and 29 years old in good health.

The chain links TRBV7-2 to TRBJ1-1; the match to TRBD1 covers 7 bases. Per germline, CDR1 SGHTA and CDR2 FQGNSA. The CDR3 runs to 14 residues. The trim removed 5 bases at V and 5 bases at J, leaving 8 bases unmatched. DNA for the CDR3: TGTGCCAGCAGCCCTGACAGGGTTAAAACTGAAGCTTTCTTT. It specifies CASSPDRVKTEAFF.

The rearrangement links TRBV30 to TRBJ2-1, with 7 nucleotides matching TRBD2. Unmatched junction bases numbered 11, after V lost 3 bases and J lost 0 bases. Germline CDR1 reads GTSNPN; CDR2 reads SVGIG (reference sequence). The CDR3 covers 17 residues. CDR3 in amino acids: CAWSPGTTKNSYNEQFF. CDR3 nucleotides: TGTGCCTGGAGCCCGGGGACTACGAAAAACTCCTACAATGAGCAGTTCTTC.

This rearrangement joins TRBV5-1 to TRBJ2-1; unclear D gene. CDR1 and CDR2 (germline): SGHRS, YFSETQ. Trimming removed 9 bases at V and 5 bases at J, with 6 bases between. The CDR3 covers 10 residues. As DNA, the CDR3 is TGCGCCACCATCCACAATGAGCAGTTCTTC. It is translated as CATIHNEQFF.

The chain joins TRBV11-2 to TRBJ1-3; no firm D call. Germline-derived CDR1 and CDR2 are SGHAT and FQNNGV. The CDR3 length is 15 residues. With 0 bases removed from V and 0 bases from J, the gap between germline ends came to 6 bases. The CDR3 sequence: CASSLEVYSGNTIYF. Here the CDR3 DNA reads TGTGCCAGCAGCTTAGAGGTTTACTCTGGAAACACCATATATTTT.

The chain couples TRBV13 to TRBJ1-2; the match to TRBD1 covers 8 bases. Unmatched junction bases numbered 9, after V lost 2 bases and J lost 4 bases. This CDR3 has 16 amino acids. Germline V CDR1 and CDR2: PRHDT, FYEKMQ (reference sequence). This chain's CDR3 is CASSLSGQGIIYGYTF. Written as DNA, the CDR3 is TGTGCCAGCAGCTTATCCGGACAGGGAATAATCTATGGCTACACCTTC.

This chain links TRBV30 with TRBJ2-3; no clear D. Trimming shortened V by 5 bases and J by 0 bases, and 12 bases separated the two germline ends. Germline-derived CDR1 and CDR2 are GTSNPN and SVGIG (reference sequence). The CDR3 sequence is 14 residues long. CDR3: CAWGQTTSTDTQYF. The CDR3 nucleotides are TGTGCCTGGGGTCAGACAACTAGCACAGATACGCAGTATTTT.

The V call is TRBV6-1, the J call TRBJ2-3; D remains unclear. Germline-derived CDR1 and CDR2 are MNHNS and SASEGT. The CDR3 is 16 amino acids. Trimming removed 2 bases from V and 1 base from J, with 13 bases in between. CDR3 protein: CASSEHGLTRTDTQYF. For the CDR3, the DNA is TGTGCCAGCAGTGAACACGGCCTAACCCGCACAGATACGCAGTATTTT.

The chain has TRBV15 and TRBJ2-3; tentative D call: TRBD2 (5 bases). With 0 bases removed from V and 0 bases from J, the gap between germline ends came to 13 bases. CDR1 and CDR2 (germline): LNHNV, YYDKDF (reference sequence). CDR3 size: 17 residues. Here the CDR3 reads CATSRDWAWESTDTQYF. Here the CDR3 DNA reads TGTGCCACCAGCAGAGATTGGGCCTGGGAGAGCACAGATACGCAGTATTTT.

Only one count was recorded for this clone. The CDR3 sequence is CASSRGHSGQPQHF. The CDR3 DNA sequence: TGCGCCAGCAGCAGAGGACATTCCGGGCAGCCCCAGCATTTT. The chain has TRBV5-1 and TRBJ1-5; D is perhaps TRBD1 (5 bases). This CDR3 region has 14 residues. Trimming pared 4 bases from V and 7 bases from J, leaving 15 bases between. The germline gives CDR1 SGHRS, CDR2 YFSETQ. The whole variable domain, filled in from reference TRBV5-1 and TRBJ1-5, reads KAGVTQTPRYLIKTRGQQVTLSCSPISGHRSVSWYQQTPGQGLQFLFEYFSETQRNKGNFPGRFSGRQFSNSRSEMNVSTLELGDSALYLCASSRGHSGQPQHFGDGTRLSIL.

This clone was observed a single time. This sample also contains other DNA sequences that code for the same CDR3. The rearrangement joins TRBV6-5 to TRBJ2-5, with D possibly matching TRBD1 (5 bases). This CDR3 contains 16 residues. Germline loops: CDR1 MNHEY, CDR2 SVGAGI. V was pared by 2 bases and J by 4 bases, with 17 bases between. The CDR3 spells CASSYPATGGGETQYF. The DNA for the CDR3 is TGTGCCAGCAGTTACCCCGCTACAGGCGGCGGAGAGACCCAGTACTTC.

The CDR3 region is CASSFWGRQPQHF. The CDR3 bases are TGTGCCAGCAGTTTCTGGGGTCGACAGCCCCAGCATTTT. V usage is TRBV28 and J usage is TRBJ1-5, with no clear D. Trimming left V 3 bases short and J 7 bases short, with 10 bases between. CDR3 length: 13 residues. Germline CDR1 and CDR2: MDHEN and SYDVKM.

The chain employs TRBV7-9 and TRBJ2-1, with D uncertain. This CDR3 has 13 residues. In germline, CDR1 is SEHNR, CDR2 FQNEAQ (reference sequence). The V and J ends lost 0 bases and 6 bases respectively, with 6 bases between them. The DNA for the CDR3 is TGTGCCAGCAGCTTAGCCCCTTCCAATGAGCAGTTCTTC. Translating it yields CASSLAPSNEQFF.

The rearrangement uses TRBV10-1 and TRBJ2-2; TRBD2 aligns across 12 bases. The CDR3 extends over 15 amino acids. Germline values: CDR1 WNHNN, CDR2 SYGVQD (reference sequence). Trimming cost V 6 bases and J 10 bases; bases outside gene matches: 9. The CDR3, as DNA: TGCGCCAGCAGAAGTAAGACTAGCGGGAGCGAGGAGCTGTTTTTT. Protein: CASRSKTSGSEELFF.

This CDR3 reads CASSLDGDGGELFF. The DNA for the CDR3 is TGCGCCAGCAGCTTGGATGGGGACGGAGGGGAGCTGTTTTTT. The chain couples TRBV5-1 to TRBJ2-2; D possibly uses TRBD1 or TRBD2 (5 bases each). The length of the CDR3 is 14 residues. Germline V lookup: CDR1 SGHRS, CDR2 YFSETQ. V was trimmed by 0 bases and J by 8 bases, leaving 11 bases between them.

A few counts support this clone. The chain carries TRBV20-1 and TRBJ1-1, with 7 bases matching TRBD1. Germline assignment: CDR1 DFQATT and CDR2 SNEGSKA (reference sequence). The CDR3 covers 11 residues. V gave up 4 bases and J gave up 9 bases; unmatched junction bases: 5. The CDR3 spells CSANLQGKAFF. The CDR3 bases are TGCAGTGCTAATCTACAGGGGAAAGCTTTCTTT.

The V call is TRBV29-1, the J call TRBJ2-7; no reliable D call. Per the germline V gene, CDR1 is SQVTM and CDR2 is ANQGSEA. This CDR3 is built from 12 residues. V lost 7 bases and J lost 3, with 13 bases in between. The CDR3 loop reads CSAGILGYEQYF. CDR3 bases: TGCAGCGCCGGAATTTTGGGCTACGAGCAGTACTTC.

This rearrangement joins TRBV7-2 to TRBJ1-1; D is perhaps TRBD1 (6 bases). The germline CDR1 and CDR2 sequences are SGHTA and FQGNSA. Between the trimmed V and J ends, which lost 5 bases and 3 bases, there was a span of 13 bases. The CDR3 spans 14 residues. CDR3 residues: CASSQQGRDTEAFF. The CDR3 coding sequence is TGTGCCAGCAGCCAGCAGGGGAGGGACACTGAAGCTTTCTTT. Variable domain in full (rest from reference TRBV7-2 and TRBJ1-1): GAGVSQSPSNKVTEKGKDVELRCDPISGHTALYWYRQSLGQGLEFLIYFQGNSAPDKSGLPSDRFSAERTGGSVSTLTIQRTQQEDSAVYLCASSQQGRDTEAFFGQGTRLTVV.

CDR3 bases: TGTGCCAGCAGCGTAGAGAGGGGCTGGAATTCACCCCTCCACTTT. Encoded protein: CASSVERGWNSPLHF. The J gene is TRBJ1-6, the V gene TRBV9, with a possible D match to TRBD1 (5 bases). The CDR3 covers 15 residues. Germline V gene data show CDR1 as SGDLS and CDR2 as YYNGEE. V lost 0 bases, J lost 7 bases, and 11 bases lay in between.

As DNA, the CDR3 is TGTGCCTGGAGTCAGGAGAGGGCTGGGTCCCTCCACTTT. Translating it yields CAWSQERAGSLHF. This chain connects TRBV30 to TRBJ1-6, with unresolved D. This CDR3 is built from 13 residues. CDR1 is GTSNPN and CDR2 is SVGIG in the germline V gene (reference sequence). Trimming pared 2 bases from V and 14 bases from J, leaving 16 bases between.

The chain carries TRBV25-1 and TRBJ1-2, with a weak D call TRBD1 (5 bases). Germline V lookup: CDR1 MGHDK, CDR2 SYGVNS. The CDR3 loop spans 13 amino acids. Trimming stripped 6 bases from V and 2 bases from J, with 10 bases between. The CDR3 is CASRPSGNYGYTF. CDR3 nucleotides: TGTGCCAGCAGACCGTCAGGGAACTATGGCTACACCTTC.

This chain links TRBV5-4 with TRBJ2-7, with TRBD1 matching 7 bases. This CDR3 region has 15 residues. Germline V CDR1 and CDR2: SGHNT, YYREEE (reference sequence). Losses at the gene ends were 3 bases for V and 2 bases for J; bases not matched to a gene: 8. The CDR3 DNA reads as TGTGCCAGCAGCTCATCCGGGACAGTTACCTACGAGCAGTACTTC. Protein sequence: CASSSSGTVTYEQYF. The entire variable domain, with the rest obtained from reference TRBV5-4 and TRBJ2-7, is as follows: ETGVTQSPTHLIKTRGQQVTLRCSSQSGHNTVSWYQQALGQGPQFIFQYYREEENGRGNFPPRFSGLQFPNYSSELNVNALELDDSALYLCASSSSGTVTYEQYFGPGTRLTVT.

The chain couples TRBV7-2 to TRBJ1-6; unclear D gene. Trimming took off 1 base at V and 4 bases at J, with 5 bases between the two ends. The CDR3 extends over 14 amino acids. The germline V gene encodes CDR1 SGHTA and CDR2 FQGNSA. The CDR3 coding sequence is TGTGCCAGCAGCTTAGACGAGTATAATTCACCCCTCCACTTT. Translating gives CASSLDEYNSPLHF.

This sequence joins TRBV5-1 and TRBJ1-6; 7 bases agree with TRBD1. The J segment lost 6 bases and the V segment lost 4 bases, leaving 10 bases of the junction unmatched. CDR3 length equals 16 residues. CDR1 is SGHRS and CDR2 is YFSETQ in the germline V gene. CDR3 region: CASSQVGQPGNSPLHF. The CDR3 bases are TGCGCCAGCAGCCAAGTGGGACAGCCTGGTAATTCACCCCTCCACTTT.

This rearrangement joins TRBV19 to TRBJ1-2, with D possibly matching TRBD1 (6 bases). The CDR3 consists of 16 residues. CDR1 is LNHDA and CDR2 is SQIVND in the germline V gene (reference sequence). The V gene lost 5 bases and the J gene lost 4 bases, with 20 bases spanning the gap. The CDR3 sequence: CASSGAGGPTLYGYTF. CDR3 nucleotides: TGTGCCAGTAGTGGGGCCGGGGGGCCTACACTCTATGGCTACACCTTC.

The chain employs TRBV5-1 and TRBJ1-2; the D is unclear. Germline CDR1 is SGHRS and CDR2 is YFSETQ. There are 15 residues in the CDR3. V was trimmed by 7 bases and J by 3 bases, leaving 19 bases between them. Here the CDR3 reads CASEEVPGADYGYTF. The CDR3 nucleotides read TGCGCCAGCGAGGAGGTCCCGGGCGCCGACTATGGCTACACCTTC. Full variable domain (outside the CDR3, taken from reference TRBV5-1 and TRBJ1-2): KAGVTQTPRYLIKTRGQQVTLSCSPISGHRSVSWYQQTPGQGLQFLFEYFSETQRNKGNFPGRFSGRQFSNSRSEMNVSTLELGDSALYLCASEEVPGADYGYTFGSGTRLTVV.

This chain links TRBV12-5 with TRBJ2-6, with D uncertain. With 4 bases removed from V and 0 bases from J, the gap between germline ends came to 10 bases. Germline loops: CDR1 LGHNT, CDR2 FRNRAP. The CDR3 covers 16 residues. Written as DNA, the CDR3 is TGTGCTAGTGGTTCTCTACAGATCTCTGGGGCCAACGTCCTGACTTTC. Its protein is CASGSLQISGANVLTF. The full variable domain, rest sourced from reference TRBV12-5 and TRBJ2-6, is DARVTQTPRHKVTEMGQEVTMRCQPILGHNTVFWYRQTMMQGLELLAYFRNRAPLDDSGMPKDRFSAEMPDATLATLKIQPSEPRDSAVYFCASGSLQISGANVLTFGAGSRLTVL.

This chain joins TRBV28 and TRBJ1-2; D is undetermined. Trimming removed 1 base at V and 0 bases at J, with 18 bases between. CDR1 and CDR2 (germline): MDHEN, SYDVKM. This CDR3 has 18 amino acids. The CDR3 region has the DNA TGTGCCAGCAGTTTATTGGTGGCGGTGGCGGTAGCTAACTATGGCTACACCTTC. Translated: CASSLLVAVAVANYGYTF.

As concerns this clone: An end of the junction does not agree with germline; a read error may underlie this. V is TRBV7-7 and J is TRBJ2-2, with 10 bases matching TRBD2. The CDR3 loop spans 19 amino acids. From germline, CDR1 is SSHAT and CDR2 FNYEAQ (reference sequence). This CDR3 reads CASSLAAASGGQNTGELFF. CDR3 DNA sequence: TGTGCTAGCAGCTTAGCGGCGGCTAGCGGGGGACAGAACACCGGGGAGCTGTTTTTT.

As regards this clone: The same CDR3 arises from other DNA sequences in this sample as well. The chain employs TRBV9 and TRBJ2-2; D may be TRBD1 or TRBD2 (6 bases each). The CDR3 consists of 14 residues. Germline CDR1 SGDLS, CDR2 YYNGEE. Trimming pared 2 bases from V and 4 bases from J, leaving 9 bases between. Here the CDR3 reads CASSVEGGTGELFF. In DNA, the CDR3 is TGTGCCAGCAGCGTTGAGGGGGGCACCGGGGAGCTGTTTTTT.

This chain links TRBV5-8 with TRBJ2-1; TRBD2 agrees at 7 bases. The germline V gene encodes CDR1 SGHTS and CDR2 YDEGEE. The J segment lost 4 bases and the V segment lost 4 bases, leaving 8 bases of the junction unmatched. The CDR3 is made up of 15 amino acids. CDR3 DNA: TGTGCCAGCAGCCCAGAGACTAGCAGATACAATGAGCAGTTCTTC. Encoded protein: CASSPETSRYNEQFF.